This T cell receptor (beta chain) was obtained from a study of T cells after posttransplantation cyclophosphamide. TCRdb's copy holds only in-frame clones and misses some; the assay was immunoSEQ multiplex PCR. The sample lists about 6,900 clones, 95% to 98% seen once, with 0.5% to 0.6% in the top ten. The CDR3 contains 17 residues. Losses at the gene ends were 0 bases for V and 3 bases for J; bases not matched to a gene: 8. The germline CDR1 and CDR2 sequences are KGHSH and LQKENI. The chain combines TRBV18 with TRBJ1-1; 9 nucleotides line up with TRBD1. This clonotype originated in a woman in her twenties or thirties in good health and a related stem cell transplant donor. Sequencing used naive CD8+ T cells sorted from PBMCs. CDR3 bases: TGTGCCAGCTCACCACCGGGGGACAGGGTCTGGCACACTGAAGCTTTCTTT. Its protein product is CASSPPGDRVWHTEAFF.